Below, 19 T cell receptor beta chains from the same sample are listed, as sequenced in a study of shared clonotypes between healthy human individuals. The table came from immunoSEQ multiplex PCR; TCRdb's copy has only in-frame clones and leaves some out. The sample yields 2,100,000 or so clones, under 97% seen once. Sequencing input: naive CD4+ T cells sorted from blood. Subset defined: CD45RA+ positively selected. These receptors were taken from a man between 18 and 29 years old in good health.

J is TRBJ1-1 and V is TRBV18; D possibly corresponds to TRBD1 (5 bases). Trimming took 1 base from V and 7 from J, leaving 10 bases between them. This CDR3 is built from 13 residues. Per the germline V gene, CDR1 is KGHSH and CDR2 is LQKENI. CDR3 amino acids: CASSPLTANEAFF. CDR3 nucleotide sequence: TGTGCCAGCTCACCACTGACAGCCAATGAAGCTTTCTTT.

The gene calls are TRBV5-1 and TRBJ2-1; no reliable D call. The CDR3 length is 14 residues. Germline CDR1 is SGHRS and CDR2 is YFSETQ. Trimming took off 1 base at V and 6 bases at J, with 11 bases between the two ends. The CDR3 region is CASSLPSSVNEQFF. The CDR3 DNA reads as TGCGCCAGCAGCTTGCCCAGCTCCGTCAATGAGCAGTTCTTC.

This chain uses TRBV13 with TRBJ2-7; 7 bases map to TRBD1. The J segment lost 5 bases and the V segment lost 3 bases, leaving 4 bases of the junction unmatched. CDR3 length: 13 amino acids. The germline CDR1 and CDR2 sequences are PRHDT and FYEKMQ (reference sequence). CDR3 loop: CASSFKGADEQYF. CDR3 DNA: TGTGCCAGCAGCTTTAAGGGGGCGGACGAGCAGTACTTC.

The V call is TRBV27, the J call TRBJ1-5, with D unclear. Germline CDR1 reads MNHEY; CDR2 reads SMNVEV (reference sequence). Between the trimmed V and J ends, which lost 4 bases and 2 bases, there was a span of 9 bases. The CDR3 runs to 14 residues. Written as DNA, the CDR3 is TGTGCCAGCAGTTCCCCCGGGGGCAATCAGCCCCAGCATTTT. As protein: CASSSPGGNQPQHF.

The J gene is TRBJ2-1, the V gene TRBV5-1, with D maybe TRBD2 (6 bases). This CDR3 is 15 amino acids long. V gave up 1 base and J gave up 6 bases, with 14 bases separating them. Germline values: CDR1 SGHRS, CDR2 YFSETQ. The CDR3 region is CASSLREPGANEQFF. CDR3 sequence (DNA): TGCGCCAGCAGCTTGCGGGAGCCTGGTGCCAATGAGCAGTTCTTC.

This chain joins TRBV29-1 and TRBJ1-4; 10 bases match TRBD1. CDR3 length: 13 amino acids. V lost 7 bases and J lost 7; bases outside the gene matches: 6. Germline V gene lookup returns CDR1 SQVTM and CDR2 ANQGSEA. DNA for the CDR3: TGCAGCGGGAGACAGGGGGCAAGTGAAAAACTGTTTTTT. Translated, it gives CSGRQGASEKLFF.

V usage is TRBV5-1 and J usage is TRBJ2-7; maybe TRBD2 (7 bases). CDR3 size: 17 residues. Germline lookup yields CDR1 SGHRS and CDR2 YFSETQ. V was pared by 4 bases and J by 2 bases, with 22 bases between. The CDR3 bases are TGCGCCAGCAGCCCACGTGGGGGGGCTGGTTTCGCCTACGAGCAGTACTTC. This encodes CASSPRGGAGFAYEQYF. Variable domain in full (rest from reference TRBV5-1 and TRBJ2-7): KAGVTQTPRYLIKTRGQQVTLSCSPISGHRSVSWYQQTPGQGLQFLFEYFSETQRNKGNFPGRFSGRQFSNSRSEMNVSTLELGDSALYLCASSPRGGAGFAYEQYFGPGTRLTVT.

This clone has a single count. The J gene is TRBJ2-2, the V gene TRBV5-1; D tentatively reads TRBD1 or TRBD2 (5 bases each). Germline V CDR1 and CDR2: SGHRS, YFSETQ. V was pared by 1 base and J by 5 bases, with 12 bases between. The CDR3 has 15 residues. The CDR3: CASSLFPRETGELFF. CDR3 nucleotide sequence: TGCGCCAGCAGCTTGTTCCCCAGGGAGACCGGGGAGCTGTTTTTT.

The chain couples TRBV7-2 to TRBJ1-2; 9 bases map to TRBD1. The CDR3 runs 17 residues. Trimming removed 1 base from V and 6 bases from J; junction bases left unmatched: 12. Per the germline V gene, CDR1 is SGHTA and CDR2 is FQGNSA. CDR3 protein: CASSLGPPPTGGNGYTF. The CDR3 nucleotides are TGTGCCAGCAGCTTAGGCCCCCCCCCTACAGGGGGCAATGGCTACACCTTC.

The chain employs TRBV28 and TRBJ2-2; D call uncertain. The CDR3 sequence is 12 residues long. CDR1 MDHEN and CDR2 SYDVKM come from the germline V gene. Trimming cost V 3 bases and J 4 bases, with 3 bases left between them. The CDR3 reads CASSLVTGELFF. CDR3 nucleotides: TGTGCCAGCAGTTTGGTCACCGGGGAGCTGTTTTTT. The full variable domain, rest sourced from reference TRBV28 and TRBJ2-2, is DVKVTQSSRYLVKRTGEKVFLECVQDMDHENMFWYRQDPGLGLRLIYFSYDVKMKEKGDIPEGYSVSREKKERFSLILESASTNQTSMYLCASSLVTGELFFGEGSRLTVL.

The rearrangement links TRBV28 to TRBJ1-5, with 7 positions matching TRBD1. The CDR3 extends over 16 amino acids. V was pared by 10 bases and J by 3 bases, with 15 bases of the junction left unmatched. From germline, CDR1 is MDHEN and CDR2 SYDVKM. CDR3 loop: CATKDITGEDNQPQHF. The CDR3 DNA is TGTGCCACCAAAGATATAACAGGGGAGGACAATCAGCCCCAGCATTTT. Using reference TRBV28 and TRBJ1-5 for the parts outside the CDR3, the full variable domain is DVKVTQSSRYLVKRTGEKVFLECVQDMDHENMFWYRQDPGLGLRLIYFSYDVKMKEKGDIPEGYSVSREKKERFSLILESASTNQTSMYLCATKDITGEDNQPQHFGDGTRLSIL.

This chain links TRBV4-1 with TRBJ2-1, with 11 positions matching TRBD2. Germline lookup yields CDR1 MGHRA and CDR2 YSYEKL. This CDR3 is 15 amino acids long. Losses at the gene ends were 2 bases for V and 5 bases for J; bases not matched to a gene: 2. The CDR3 coding sequence is TGCGCCAGCAGCCAAACTAGCGGGAGCCACAATGAGCAGTTCTTC. The encoded protein is CASSQTSGSHNEQFF.

This chain links TRBV5-5 with TRBJ1-1; TRBD1 might be the D (5 bases). This CDR3 comprises 14 residues. CDR1 and CDR2 (germline): SGHKS, YYEKEE (reference sequence). Trimming removed 0 bases from V and 0 bases from J, with 6 bases in between. CDR3 DNA sequence: TGTGCCAGCAGCTTGGCAGGGATGAACACTGAAGCTTTCTTT. Translation: CASSLAGMNTEAFF. Complete variable domain (other parts from reference TRBV5-5 and TRBJ1-1): DAGVTQSPTHLIKTRGQQVTLRCSPISGHKSVSWYQQVLGQGPQFIFQYYEKEERGRGNFPDRFSARQFPNYSSELNVNALLLGDSALYLCASSLAGMNTEAFFGQGTRLTVV.

This rearrangement joins TRBV30 to TRBJ1-6; 7 nucleotides align to TRBD1. The trim removed 0 bases at V and 8 bases at J, leaving 10 bases unmatched. This CDR3 has 16 residues. Germline CDR1 is GTSNPN and CDR2 is SVGIG (reference sequence). CDR3 in amino acids: CAWSVSQYRGDSPLHF. The CDR3 DNA reads TGTGCCTGGAGTGTTTCGCAATACAGGGGTGATTCACCCCTCCACTTT.

The chain uses TRBV7-9 and TRBJ2-1; 10 bases map to TRBD2. J gave up 5 bases and V 5 bases, and 6 bases lay outside the gene matches. The germline V gene has CDR1 SEHNR and CDR2 FQNEAQ (reference sequence). The CDR3 covers 15 residues. The CDR3 protein is CASSVSSGGHNEQFF. CDR3 sequence (DNA): TGTGCCAGCAGCGTATCTAGCGGGGGCCACAATGAGCAGTTCTTC.

The V call is TRBV7-2, the J call TRBJ2-7; D is tentatively TRBD1 or TRBD2 (7 bases each). Trimming left V 3 bases short and J 6 bases short, with 21 bases between. The CDR3 is made up of 16 amino acids. CDR1 is SGHTA and CDR2 is FQGNSA in the germline V gene. CDR3 DNA sequence: TGTGCCAGCAGCTTGGAATTATCGACAGGGAGGGGCGAGCAGTACTTC. Its translation: CASSLELSTGRGEQYF.

The chain uses TRBV19 and TRBJ2-7; TRBD1 matches 7 bases. Germline loops: CDR1 LNHDA, CDR2 SQIVND (reference sequence). V lost 8 bases and J lost 0; bases outside the gene matches: 13. CDR3 length: 16 amino acids. The CDR3 is CASYPLRQGPSYEQYF. In DNA form, the CDR3 reads TGTGCCAGTTACCCCCTGAGACAGGGACCCTCCTACGAGCAGTACTTC.

This chain links TRBV6-5 with TRBJ1-3; the match to TRBD1 covers 7 bases. CDR3 length: 15 residues. Germline CDR1 is MNHEY and CDR2 is SVGAGI. J was trimmed by 3 bases and V by 6 bases; bases with no gene match: 8. The CDR3 sequence is CASSRQGTVGNTIYF. The CDR3 DNA reads as TGTGCCAGCAGCAGACAGGGTACCGTTGGAAACACCATATATTTT.

The chain has TRBV27 and TRBJ2-3; D gene unclear. This CDR3 contains 14 residues. CDR1 is MNHEY, CDR2 SMNVEV, per germline (reference sequence). V lost 3 bases and J lost 2, with 9 bases in between. CDR3 amino acids: CASSFTGFTDTQYF. Written as DNA, the CDR3 is TGTGCCAGCAGTTTCACTGGATTCACAGATACGCAGTATTTT.